This T cell receptor beta chain was identified in a study of T cell repertoires in ileal Crohn's disease. For the study at large: M0 samples are biopsies from inflamed ileum in the resection specimen.

The germline V gene has CDR1 SGHAT and CDR2 FQNNGV. Trimming left V 2 bases short and J 3 bases short, with 22 bases between. The CDR3 has 19 residues. Study-level results: Active smokers at surgery had more clonal expansions than non-smokers.

The assay was immunoSEQ multiplex PCR, and TCRdb's table has in-frame clones only and misses some. The data contain approximately 700 clones, 97% of them singletons. This clone was counted between two and nine times. Its antigen is currently unknown. Time point here: inflamed ileum from the surgical specimen. Eligibility required adulthood, ileal or ileocolonic Crohn's disease and indicated ileocolonic resection. V usage is TRBV11-2 and J usage is TRBJ2-2; D not resolved. The sequence came from an adult with Crohn's disease. Source material: ileal tissue. The CDR3 region has the DNA TGTGCCAGCAGCTTAATGCGTCGAGGCATTAGAGGCGACACCGGGGAGCTGTTTTTT. Translated, it gives CASSLMRRGIRGDTGELFF.